These 22 T cell receptor beta chains were sequenced from one sample in a study of T cell responses to AZD1222 COVID-19 vaccine. Produced via immunoSEQ multiplex PCR; TCRdb's table is partial and in-frame only. This table holds about 110,000 clones, roughly 82% found once. The source material was peripheral blood, sampled on day 0 of AZD1222 vaccination. The source of these receptors is an adult in good health.

The chain has TRBV27 and TRBJ2-1; a weak D match, TRBD2 (5 bases). There are 16 residues in the CDR3. Germline lookup yields CDR1 MNHEY and CDR2 SMNVEV (reference sequence). V lost 5 bases and J 5 bases, leaving 19 bases between the germline ends. CDR3 residues: CASSPPPGFLDNEQFF. In DNA form, the CDR3 reads TGTGCCAGCAGTCCACCCCCGGGGTTTTTAGACAATGAGCAGTTCTTC.

J is TRBJ1-6 and V is TRBV5-6, with a tentative D call TRBD1 (5 bases). The CDR3 contains 16 residues. Germline-derived CDR1 and CDR2 are SGHDT and YYEEEE. Trimming took 0 bases from V and 1 from J, leaving 8 bases between them. The CDR3 region is CASSLARQSYNSPLHF. CDR3 coding DNA: TGTGCCAGCAGCTTGGCTCGACAGTCCTATAATTCACCCCTCCACTTT.

The DNA of the CDR3 is TGTGCCACCAGTGATGGACAGGGGTATAGGGAGACCCAGTACTTC. It yields the protein CATSDGQGYRETQYF. This chain links TRBV24-1 with TRBJ2-5, with 9 bases aligning to TRBD1. Looked up from germline, CDR1 is KGHDR and CDR2 is SFDVKD. The CDR3 consists of 15 residues. Trimming cost V 3 bases and J 5 bases; bases outside gene matches: 6.

Only a few counts were recorded for this clone. The J gene is TRBJ2-3, the V gene TRBV21-1; the tabulated D call, TRBD1, remains unverified against the DNA. TRBV21-1 counts as a pseudogene. CDR3 size: 13 residues. CDR3 amino acids: CATGTPSTDTQYF. The CDR3 coding sequence is TGTGCCACCGGGACACCTAGCACAGATACGCAGTATTTT.

V gene TRBV7-9 combines with J gene TRBJ2-7, with TRBD1 as a possible D gene (8 bases). In germline, CDR1 is SEHNR, CDR2 FQNEAQ (reference sequence). Trimming shortened V by 6 bases and J by 6 bases, and 18 bases separated the two germline ends. CDR3 length: 14 amino acids. The chain's CDR3 is CASRSGGQGGEQYF. The CDR3 coding sequence is TGTGCCAGCAGGTCGGGAGGACAGGGTGGCGAGCAGTACTTC.

The rearrangement joins TRBV19 to TRBJ1-2; tentative D call: TRBD1 (6 bases). Germline CDR1 and CDR2: LNHDA and SQIVND (reference sequence). V lost 2 bases and J lost 3, with 10 bases in between. This CDR3 spans 14 amino acids. Here the CDR3 DNA reads TGTGCCAGTAGTATACCGGGACAACACTATGGCTACACCTTC. Translating gives CASSIPGQHYGYTF.

The chain links TRBV6-2 or TRBV6-3 to TRBJ1-3; D ambiguous. Germline V gene lookup returns CDR1 MNHEY and CDR2 SVGEGT. The V end was cut by 0 bases, the J end by 2 bases, with 8 bases between. The CDR3 extends over 15 amino acids. CDR3 in amino acids: CASSYSKGTGNTIYF. DNA of the CDR3: TGTGCCAGCAGTTACTCGAAGGGAACTGGAAACACCATATATTTT.

The CDR3 loop is CASSYDLERALYEQYF. For the CDR3, the DNA is TGTGCCAGCAGTTACGATTTGGAACGGGCCCTTTACGAGCAGTACTTC. The chain has TRBV6-5 and TRBJ2-7; no clear D. Germline values: CDR1 MNHEY, CDR2 SVGAGI. This CDR3 spans 16 amino acids. The ends were cut back, 2 bases at V and 4 bases at J, with 18 bases in the middle.

The chain employs TRBV7-9 and TRBJ1-2; D is possibly TRBD1 (6 bases). With 2 bases removed from V and 5 bases from J, the gap between germline ends came to 9 bases. In germline, CDR1 is SEHNR, CDR2 FQNEAQ (reference sequence). The CDR3 runs to 13 residues. Here the CDR3 reads CASSLWQGYGYTF. Written as DNA, the CDR3 is TGTGCCAGCAGCTTATGGCAGGGGTATGGCTACACCTTC. The complete variable domain, with remaining parts taken from reference TRBV7-9 and TRBJ1-2, reads DTGVSQNPRHKITKRGQNVTFRCDPISEHNRLYWYRQTLGQGPEFLTYFQNEAQLEKSRLLSDRFSAERPKGSFSTLEIQRTEQGDSAMYLCASSLWQGYGYTFGSGTRLTVV.

The chain uses TRBV9 and TRBJ1-5; D unresolved. The V gene's germline CDR1 is SGDLS and CDR2 YYNGEE. The V and J ends lost 3 bases and 2 bases respectively, with 12 bases between them. The CDR3 is 15 residues long. CDR3 sequence reads: CASSAGPWGNQPQHF. The CDR3 nucleotides read TGTGCCAGCAGCGCCGGTCCGTGGGGCAATCAGCCCCAGCATTTT.

This clone has a handful of counts. The chain links TRBV11-2 to TRBJ2-1; D remains ambiguous. The ends were cut back, 4 bases at V and 1 base at J, with 5 bases in the middle. The length of the CDR3 is 13 residues. CDR1 and CDR2 from the germline V gene are SGHAT and FQNNGV. For the CDR3, the DNA is TGTGCCAGCAGCTGGGAATCCTACAATGAGCAGTTCTTC. Translated, it gives CASSWESYNEQFF. The full variable domain, its missing parts supplied by reference TRBV11-2 and TRBJ2-1, is EAGVAQSPRYKIIEKRQSVAFWCNPISGHATLYWYQQILGQGPKLLIQFQNNGVVDDSQLPKDRFSAERLKGVDSTLKIQPAKLEDSAVYLCASSWESYNEQFFGPGTRLTVL.

V usage is TRBV19 and J usage is TRBJ2-3; D assignment may be TRBD1 or TRBD2 (5 bases each). This CDR3 has 16 residues. Trimming pared 4 bases from V and 1 base from J, leaving 15 bases between. Germline V gives CDR1 LNHDA, CDR2 SQIVND (reference sequence). Here the CDR3 reads CASSRGFWPGTDTQYF. In DNA, the CDR3 is TGTGCCAGTAGTAGGGGGTTTTGGCCCGGCACAGATACGCAGTATTTT. The variable domain in full, with the rest retrieved from reference TRBV19 and TRBJ2-3, is DGGITQSPKYLFRKEGQNVTLSCEQNLNHDAMYWYRQDPGQGLRLIYYSQIVNDFQKGDIAEGYSVSREKKESFPLTVTSAQKNPTAFYLCASSRGFWPGTDTQYFGPGTRLTVL.

V gene TRBV19 combines with J gene TRBJ2-1; 7 nucleotides line up with TRBD2. This CDR3 region has 15 residues. The V gene end was trimmed by 3 bases and the J gene end by 8 bases; junction bases not matched to a gene: 10. CDR1 is LNHDA, CDR2 SQIVND, per germline (reference sequence). The DNA for the CDR3 is TGTGCCAGTAGTATCAAGCACGGCGGGGGTGATGAGCAGTTCTTC. Protein sequence: CASSIKHGGGDEQFF.

This clone is a singleton in its sample. The CDR3 loop reads CASSIVGYGYTF. CDR3 coding DNA: TGTGCCAGTAGTATAGTGGGGTATGGCTACACCTTC. The gene calls are TRBV19 and TRBJ1-2; D uncertain. V lost 1 base and J lost 5, with 5 bases in between. Germline loops: CDR1 LNHDA, CDR2 SQIVND (reference sequence). This CDR3 has 12 residues.

Only a few counts were recorded for this clone. The rearrangement joins TRBV6-5 to TRBJ2-3; 10 bases match TRBD1. The V gene's germline CDR1 is MNHEY and CDR2 SVGAGI. J gave up 9 bases and V 2 bases, and 8 bases lay outside the gene matches. CDR3 size: 15 residues. The CDR3 nucleotides read TGTGCCAGCAGTTACCAGGACAGGGGGTCAAGGACGCAGTATTTT. Translating gives CASSYQDRGSRTQYF.

This clone turned up a few times. V gene TRBV7-2 combines with J gene TRBJ2-1; maybe TRBD2 (7 bases). The CDR3 consists of 14 residues. Germline assignment: CDR1 SGHTA and CDR2 FQGNSA. Between the trimmed V and J ends, which lost 6 bases and 3 bases, there was a span of 12 bases. This chain's CDR3 is CASRRGGDYNEQFF. DNA for the CDR3: TGTGCCAGCAGGAGGGGGGGTGACTACAATGAGCAGTTCTTC.

The J gene is TRBJ1-2, the V gene TRBV27; TRBD1 is a possible D gene (5 bases). The CDR3 spans 13 residues. Germline assignment: CDR1 MNHEY and CDR2 SMNVEV (reference sequence). Trimming took off 3 bases at V and 4 bases at J, with 9 bases between the two ends. Here the CDR3 DNA reads TGTGCCAGCAGTTTGGGCAGGGCCTATGGCTACACCTTC. Translating it yields CASSLGRAYGYTF.

The rearrangement joins TRBV5-6 to TRBJ2-3; the match to TRBD1 covers 7 bases. Per germline, CDR1 SGHDT and CDR2 YYEEEE. This CDR3 is 14 amino acids long. J gave up 4 bases and V 4 bases, and 6 bases lay outside the gene matches. DNA of the CDR3: TGTGCCAGCAGCCTAAACACAGGGGCAGATACGCAGTATTTT. The encoded protein is CASSLNTGADTQYF.

This chain uses TRBV28 with TRBJ1-1; TRBD1 matches 9 bases. V shed 5 bases, J shed 4 bases, and the junction held 5 bases outside the gene matches. CDR1 and CDR2 (germline): MDHEN, SYDVKM. The CDR3 sequence is 14 residues long. DNA for the CDR3: TGTGCCAGCAGTACAACGACAGGGGGCACTGAAGCTTTCTTT. Its translation: CASSTTTGGTEAFF.

The chain joins TRBV6-5 to TRBJ1-1; possibly TRBD1 for D (6 bases). The CDR3 length is 13 residues. Per the germline V gene, CDR1 is MNHEY and CDR2 is SVGAGI. The V and J ends lost 6 bases and 5 bases respectively, with 13 bases between them. CDR3 protein: CASSSGVGTEAFF. The CDR3, as DNA: TGTGCCAGCAGCTCAGGGGTCGGAACTGAAGCTTTCTTT.

The chain links TRBV7-3 to TRBJ1-2; 7 bases are shared with TRBD1. In germline, CDR1 is SGHTA, CDR2 FQGTGA. The ends lost 5 bases at V and 4 bases at J; junction bases unmatched: 4. This CDR3 is 13 amino acids long. This chain's CDR3 is CASSPGGPYGYTF. CDR3 coding DNA: TGTGCCAGCAGCCCAGGGGGACCCTATGGCTACACCTTC.

The genes are TRBV4-1 and TRBJ1-2; D unclear. V lost 1 base to trimming and J lost 5 bases, with 11 bases between them. Germline loops: CDR1 MGHRA, CDR2 YSYEKL. The CDR3 has 14 residues. Here the CDR3 DNA reads TGCGCCAGCAGCCAAGTCACCCAAGTTTATGGCTACACCTTC. This gives the protein CASSQVTQVYGYTF.